Listed here are 8 T cell receptor beta chains from one sample, sequenced in a study of response to subunit inactivated influenza vaccine. TCRdb re-derived calls from the RT-PCR reads in MiXCR, one entry per CDR3 protein. The sample has 450,000 to 600,000 distinct CDR3 sequences, more than 15% seen once. The material sequenced was CD4+ T cells sorted from PBMCs, taken roughly 24 months after vaccination. These TCRs come from a man aged 45 to 70 who received an inactivated influenza vaccine.

The J gene is TRBJ2-5, the V gene TRBV5-5, with 8 bases identical to TRBD1. Losses at the gene ends were 0 bases for V and 5 bases for J; bases not matched to a gene: 6. Germline V lookup: CDR1 SGHKS, CDR2 YYEKEE (reference sequence). The CDR3 is made up of 15 amino acids. The CDR3 coding sequence is TGTGCCAGCAGCTTGGAGGGACAGGCTTGGGAGACCCAGTACTTC. It codes for CASSLEGQAWETQYF. Supplemented by reference TRBV5-5 and TRBJ2-5, the full variable domain reads DAGVTQSPTHLIKTRGQQVTLRCSPISGHKSVSWYQQVLGQGPQFIFQYYEKEERGRGNFPDRFSARQFPNYSSELNVNALLLGDSALYLCASSLEGQAWETQYFGPGTRLLVL.

The chain uses TRBV6-2 or TRBV6-3 and TRBJ1-2; 7 bases line up with TRBD1. The CDR3 sequence is 14 residues long. The junction had 4 bases not matched to a gene; V was cut back by 5 bases and J by 1 base. Germline CDR1 reads MNHEY; CDR2 reads SVGEGT. The CDR3 region has the DNA TGTGCCAGCAGTCGCACAGGGGTTAACTATGGCTACACCTTC. Protein sequence: CASSRTGVNYGYTF.

This clonotype was seen a few times. The CDR3 DNA sequence: TGCGCCAGCAGCCTGGTGGAACAAGAGACCCAGTACTTC. This translates into CASSLVEQETQYF. This sequence joins TRBV5-1 and TRBJ2-5; D not resolved. This CDR3 is 13 amino acids long. The V and J ends lost 4 bases and 2 bases respectively, with 9 bases between them. Germline CDR1 SGHRS, CDR2 YFSETQ.

The chain carries TRBV4-3 and TRBJ1-1, with unresolved D. Trimming took 0 bases from V and 8 from J, leaving 16 bases between them. CDR3 length: 15 amino acids. Germline lookup yields CDR1 LGHNA and CDR2 YSLEER. The CDR3 nucleotides read TGCGCCAGCAGCCAAGATGTTTTGCCCCCGCGGGAAGCTTTCTTT. Protein sequence: CASSQDVLPPREAFF.

The V and J genes are TRBV27 and TRBJ2-1, with 9 bases matching TRBD1. V lost 5 bases and J lost 10; bases outside the gene matches: 6. The CDR3 runs 13 residues. Germline loops: CDR1 MNHEY, CDR2 SMNVEV (reference sequence). Here the CDR3 DNA reads TGTGCCAGCAGTCGAACAGGGGGCCGAGAGCAGTTCTTC. Its translation is CASSRTGGREQFF.

This chain joins TRBV12-3 or TRBV12-4 and TRBJ2-1; 11 positions agree with TRBD2. V was clipped by 8 bases and J by 5 bases; unmatched bases: 8. CDR3 length: 15 amino acids. This chain's CDR3 is CASPPTSGADNEQFF. DNA for the CDR3: TGTGCCAGCCCTCCGACTAGCGGGGCGGACAATGAGCAGTTCTTC.

This clonotype was found many times. The rearrangement links TRBV29-1 to TRBJ2-7, with D hard to call. The CDR3 consists of 11 residues. Germline CDR1 SQVTM, CDR2 ANQGSEA. Trimming shortened V by 7 bases and J by 7 bases, and 14 bases separated the two germline ends. The chain's CDR3 is CSGQVLQEQYF. The CDR3 nucleotides read TGCAGCGGTCAGGTCCTCCAAGAGCAGTACTTC.

This clonotype was recorded a few times. J is TRBJ1-1 and V is TRBV5-8; D is ambiguous. Between the trimmed V and J ends, which lost 0 bases and 7 bases, there was a span of 13 bases. The CDR3 runs 14 residues. Germline CDR1 and CDR2: SGHTS and YDEGEE. Here the CDR3 reads CASSLEGASYEAFF. The CDR3 DNA reads as TGTGCCAGCAGCTTGGAGGGAGCAAGCTATGAAGCTTTCTTT.